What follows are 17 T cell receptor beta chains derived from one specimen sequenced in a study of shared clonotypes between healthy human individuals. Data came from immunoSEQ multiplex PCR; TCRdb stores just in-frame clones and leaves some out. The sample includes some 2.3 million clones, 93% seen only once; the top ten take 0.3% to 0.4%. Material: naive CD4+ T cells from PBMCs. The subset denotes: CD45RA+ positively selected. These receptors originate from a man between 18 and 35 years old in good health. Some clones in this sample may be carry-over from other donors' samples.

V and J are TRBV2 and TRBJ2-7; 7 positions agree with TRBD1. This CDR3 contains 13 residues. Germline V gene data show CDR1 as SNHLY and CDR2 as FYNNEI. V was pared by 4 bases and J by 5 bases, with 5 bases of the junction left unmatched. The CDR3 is CASSVQGMHEQYF. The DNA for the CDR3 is TGTGCCAGCAGTGTACAGGGGATGCACGAGCAGTACTTC.

CDR3: CASSVERQSGSYNEQFF. CDR3 nucleotides: TGTGCCAGCAGCGTAGAGAGACAATCCGGCTCCTACAATGAGCAGTTCTTC. This chain connects TRBV9 to TRBJ2-1; D call uncertain. The V gene's germline CDR1 is SGDLS and CDR2 YYNGEE. Trimming stripped 0 bases from V and 0 bases from J, with 13 bases between. The CDR3 has 17 residues.

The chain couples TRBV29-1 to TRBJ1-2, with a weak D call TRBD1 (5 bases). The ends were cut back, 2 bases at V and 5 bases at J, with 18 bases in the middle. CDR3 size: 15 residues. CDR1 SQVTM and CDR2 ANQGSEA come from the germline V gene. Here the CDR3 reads CSVEMPWGGRYGYTF. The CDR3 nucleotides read TGCAGCGTTGAAATGCCGTGGGGGGGAAGGTATGGCTACACCTTC.

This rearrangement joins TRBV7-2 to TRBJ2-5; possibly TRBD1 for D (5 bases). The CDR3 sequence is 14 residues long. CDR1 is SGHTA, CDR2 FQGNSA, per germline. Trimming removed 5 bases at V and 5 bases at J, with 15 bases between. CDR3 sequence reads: CASSPQQGWETQYF. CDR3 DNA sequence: TGTGCCAGCAGCCCCCAGCAGGGATGGGAGACCCAGTACTTC.

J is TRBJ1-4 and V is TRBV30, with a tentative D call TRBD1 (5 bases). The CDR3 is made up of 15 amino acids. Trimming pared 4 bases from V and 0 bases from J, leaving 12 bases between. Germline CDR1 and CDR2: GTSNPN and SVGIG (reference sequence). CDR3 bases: TGTGCCTGGACTACTCCACAGGCAACTAATGAAAAACTGTTTTTT. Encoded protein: CAWTTPQATNEKLFF.

CDR3 nucleotide sequence: TGTGCCAGCAGTTTATACCCTAGCGGAGGGGCAGATACGCAGTATTTT. It encodes CASSLYPSGGADTQYF. The J gene is TRBJ2-3, the V gene TRBV28, with 7 bases that match TRBD2. Germline V gene lookup returns CDR1 MDHEN and CDR2 SYDVKM. J gave up 4 bases and V 1 base, and 8 bases lay outside the gene matches. This CDR3 is built from 16 residues.

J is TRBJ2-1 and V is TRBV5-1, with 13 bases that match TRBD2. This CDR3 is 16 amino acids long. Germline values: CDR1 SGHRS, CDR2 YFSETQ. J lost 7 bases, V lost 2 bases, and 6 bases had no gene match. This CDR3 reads CASSLGLAGVLNEQFF. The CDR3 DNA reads TGCGCCAGCAGCTTAGGACTAGCGGGAGTTCTTAATGAGCAGTTCTTC.

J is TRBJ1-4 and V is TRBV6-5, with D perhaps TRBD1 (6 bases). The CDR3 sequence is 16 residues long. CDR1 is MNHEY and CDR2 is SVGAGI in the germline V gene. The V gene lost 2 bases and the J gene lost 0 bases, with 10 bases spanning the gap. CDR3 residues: CASSYGGGATNEKLFF. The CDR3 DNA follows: TGTGCCAGCAGTTACGGGGGGGGCGCAACTAATGAAAAACTGTTTTTT.

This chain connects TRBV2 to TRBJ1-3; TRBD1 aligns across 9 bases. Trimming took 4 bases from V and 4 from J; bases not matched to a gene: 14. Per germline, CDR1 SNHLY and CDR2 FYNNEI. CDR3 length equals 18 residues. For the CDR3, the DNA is TGTGCCAGCAGTGGGGCCGGGGACAGGGTTGCCCGCGGAAACACCATATATTTT. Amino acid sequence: CASSGAGDRVARGNTIYF.

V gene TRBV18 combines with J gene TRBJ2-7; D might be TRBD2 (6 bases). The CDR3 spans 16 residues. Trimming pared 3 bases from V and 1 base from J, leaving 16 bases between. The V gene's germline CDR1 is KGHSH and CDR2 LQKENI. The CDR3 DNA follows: TGTGCCAGCTCACCGGCGGGGTCGCACAGGTCCTACGAGCAGTACTTC. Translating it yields CASSPAGSHRSYEQYF.

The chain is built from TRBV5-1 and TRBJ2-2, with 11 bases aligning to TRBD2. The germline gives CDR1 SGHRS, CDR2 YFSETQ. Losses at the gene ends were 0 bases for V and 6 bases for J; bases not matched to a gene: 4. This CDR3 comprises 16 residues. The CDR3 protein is CASSLELAGASGELFF. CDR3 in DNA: TGCGCCAGCAGCTTGGAACTAGCGGGAGCCTCCGGGGAGCTGTTTTTT.

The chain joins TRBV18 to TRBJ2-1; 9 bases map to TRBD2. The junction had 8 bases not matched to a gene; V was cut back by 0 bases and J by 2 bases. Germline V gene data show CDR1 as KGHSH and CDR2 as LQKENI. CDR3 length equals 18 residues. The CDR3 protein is CASSPPESGRPTYNEQFF. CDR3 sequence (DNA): TGTGCCAGCTCACCACCCGAAAGCGGGAGGCCTACCTACAATGAGCAGTTCTTC.

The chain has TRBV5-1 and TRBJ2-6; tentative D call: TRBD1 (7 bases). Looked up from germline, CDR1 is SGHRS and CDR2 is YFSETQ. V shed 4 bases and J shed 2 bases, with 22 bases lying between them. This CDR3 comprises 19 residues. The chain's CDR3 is CASSLPQEGATAGANVLTF. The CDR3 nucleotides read TGCGCCAGCAGCCTCCCACAGGAGGGGGCAACGGCTGGGGCCAACGTCCTGACTTTC.

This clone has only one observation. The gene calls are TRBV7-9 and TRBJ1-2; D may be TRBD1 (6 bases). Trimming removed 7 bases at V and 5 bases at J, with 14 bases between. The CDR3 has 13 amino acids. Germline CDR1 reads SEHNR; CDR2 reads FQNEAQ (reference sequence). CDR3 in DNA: TGTGCCAGCAACCAACAGGGTGGATATGGCTACACCTTC. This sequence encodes CASNQQGGYGYTF.

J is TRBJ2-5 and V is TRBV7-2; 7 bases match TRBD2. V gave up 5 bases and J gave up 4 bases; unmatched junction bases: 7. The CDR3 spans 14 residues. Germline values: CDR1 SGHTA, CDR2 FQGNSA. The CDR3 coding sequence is TGTGCCAGCAGCCGGACTAGTGTACTAGAGACCCAGTACTTC. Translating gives CASSRTSVLETQYF.

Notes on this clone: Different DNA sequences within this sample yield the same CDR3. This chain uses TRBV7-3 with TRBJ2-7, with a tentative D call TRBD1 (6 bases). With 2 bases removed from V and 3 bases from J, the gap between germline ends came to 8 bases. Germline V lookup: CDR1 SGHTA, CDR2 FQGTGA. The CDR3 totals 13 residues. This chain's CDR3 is CASSLGQFYEQYF. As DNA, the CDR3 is TGTGCCAGCAGCTTAGGACAGTTCTACGAGCAGTACTTC.

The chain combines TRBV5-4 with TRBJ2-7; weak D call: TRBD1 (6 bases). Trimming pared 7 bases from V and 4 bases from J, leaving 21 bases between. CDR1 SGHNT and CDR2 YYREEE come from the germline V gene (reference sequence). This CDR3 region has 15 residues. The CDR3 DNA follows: TGTGCCAGCTCGAGCGGTTCTGGGGGCCCTTACGAGCAGTACTTC. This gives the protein CASSSGSGGPYEQYF.